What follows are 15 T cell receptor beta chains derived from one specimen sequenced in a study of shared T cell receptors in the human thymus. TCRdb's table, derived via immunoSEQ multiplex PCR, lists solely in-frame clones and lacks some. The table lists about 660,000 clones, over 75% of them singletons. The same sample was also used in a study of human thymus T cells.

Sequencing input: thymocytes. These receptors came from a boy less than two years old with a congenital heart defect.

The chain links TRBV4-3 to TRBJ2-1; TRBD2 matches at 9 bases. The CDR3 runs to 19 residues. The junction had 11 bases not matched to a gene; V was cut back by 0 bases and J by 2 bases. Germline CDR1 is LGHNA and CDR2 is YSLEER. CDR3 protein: CASSQEYCKREATYNEQFF. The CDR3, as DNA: TGCGCCAGCAGCCAAGAATATTGCAAGCGGGAGGCCACCTACAATGAGCAGTTCTTC.

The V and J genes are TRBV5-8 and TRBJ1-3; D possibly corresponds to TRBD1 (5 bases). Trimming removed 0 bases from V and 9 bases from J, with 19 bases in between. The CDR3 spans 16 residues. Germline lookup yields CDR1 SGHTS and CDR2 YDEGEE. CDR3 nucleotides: TGTGCCAGCAGCTTGGCTTCGGCGGGGACTCCGCGCACCATATATTTT. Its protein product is CASSLASAGTPRTIYF.

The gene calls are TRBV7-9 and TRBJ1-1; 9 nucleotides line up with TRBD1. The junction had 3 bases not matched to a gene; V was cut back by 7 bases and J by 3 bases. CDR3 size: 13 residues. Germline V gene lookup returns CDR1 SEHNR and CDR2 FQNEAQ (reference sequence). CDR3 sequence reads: CASIQGADTEAFF. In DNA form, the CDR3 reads TGTGCCAGCATACAGGGGGCGGACACTGAAGCTTTCTTT. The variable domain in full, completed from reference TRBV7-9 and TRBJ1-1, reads DTGVSQNPRHKITKRGQNVTFRCDPISEHNRLYWYRQTLGQGPEFLTYFQNEAQLEKSRLLSDRFSAERPKGSFSTLEIQRTEQGDSAMYLCASIQGADTEAFFGQGTRLTVV.

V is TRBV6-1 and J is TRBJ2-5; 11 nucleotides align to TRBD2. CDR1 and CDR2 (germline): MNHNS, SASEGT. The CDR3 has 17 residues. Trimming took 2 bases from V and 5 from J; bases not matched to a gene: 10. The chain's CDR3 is CASSEFSSGRAWETQYF. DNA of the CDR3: TGTGCCAGCAGTGAATTTAGTAGCGGGAGGGCCTGGGAGACCCAGTACTTC.

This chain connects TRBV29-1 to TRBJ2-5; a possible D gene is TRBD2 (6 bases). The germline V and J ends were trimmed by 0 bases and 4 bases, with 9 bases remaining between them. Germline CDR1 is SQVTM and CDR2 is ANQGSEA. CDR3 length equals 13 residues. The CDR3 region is CSVEDTGLETQYF. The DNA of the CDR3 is TGCAGCGTTGAAGATACGGGACTAGAGACCCAGTACTTC.

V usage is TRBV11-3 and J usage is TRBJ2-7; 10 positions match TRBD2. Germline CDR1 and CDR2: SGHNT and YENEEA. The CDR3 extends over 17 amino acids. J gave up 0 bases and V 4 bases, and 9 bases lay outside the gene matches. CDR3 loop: CASSSKGLAPSSYEQYF. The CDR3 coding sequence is TGTGCCAGCAGCTCGAAGGGACTAGCGCCAAGCTCCTACGAGCAGTACTTC.

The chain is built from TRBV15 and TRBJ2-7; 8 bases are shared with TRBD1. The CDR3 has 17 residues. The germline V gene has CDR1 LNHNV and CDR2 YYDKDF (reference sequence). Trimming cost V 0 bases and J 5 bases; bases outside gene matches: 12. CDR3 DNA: TGTGCCACCAGCAGAGATGTGAAGCGGCAGGGGGCGCACGAGCAGTACTTC. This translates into CATSRDVKRQGAHEQYF.

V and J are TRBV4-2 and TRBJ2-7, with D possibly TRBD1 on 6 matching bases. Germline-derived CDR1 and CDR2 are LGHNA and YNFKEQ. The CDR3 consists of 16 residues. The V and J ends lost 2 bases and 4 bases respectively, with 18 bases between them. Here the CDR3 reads CASSQSSEEDRYEQYF. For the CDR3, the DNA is TGTGCCAGCAGCCAATCCAGTGAGGAGGACAGATACGAGCAGTACTTC.

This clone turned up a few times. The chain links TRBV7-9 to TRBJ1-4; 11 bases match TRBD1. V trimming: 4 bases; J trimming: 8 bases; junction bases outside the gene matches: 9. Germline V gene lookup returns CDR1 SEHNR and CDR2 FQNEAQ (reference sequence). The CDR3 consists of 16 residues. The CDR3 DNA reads TGTGCCAGCAGCTGGGGAGGACAGGGGGCTGGGGAAAAACTGTTTTTT. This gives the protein CASSWGGQGAGEKLFF.

The CDR3 sequence is CASSSGQGGFYEQYF. The CDR3 DNA reads as TGTGCCAGCAGTTCGGGACAGGGTGGGTTCTACGAGCAGTACTTC. The chain has TRBV27 and TRBJ2-7; 9 positions match TRBD1. V shed 4 bases, J shed 3 bases, and the junction held 7 bases outside the gene matches. CDR1 and CDR2 from the germline V gene are MNHEY and SMNVEV (reference sequence). The CDR3 has 15 residues.

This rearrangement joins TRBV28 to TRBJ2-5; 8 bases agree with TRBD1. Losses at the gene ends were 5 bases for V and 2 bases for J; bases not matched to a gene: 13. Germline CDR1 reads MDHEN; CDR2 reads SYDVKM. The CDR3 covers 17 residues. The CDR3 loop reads CASSPRDRRDPQETQYF. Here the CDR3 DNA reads TGTGCCAGCAGTCCAAGGGACAGGAGGGACCCACAAGAGACCCAGTACTTC.

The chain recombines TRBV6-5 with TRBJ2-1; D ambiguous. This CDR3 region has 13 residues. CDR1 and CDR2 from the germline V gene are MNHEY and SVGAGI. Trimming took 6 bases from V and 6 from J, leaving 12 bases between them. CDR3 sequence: CASSPGSSNEQFF. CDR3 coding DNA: TGTGCCAGCAGCCCGGGTAGCTCCAATGAGCAGTTCTTC.

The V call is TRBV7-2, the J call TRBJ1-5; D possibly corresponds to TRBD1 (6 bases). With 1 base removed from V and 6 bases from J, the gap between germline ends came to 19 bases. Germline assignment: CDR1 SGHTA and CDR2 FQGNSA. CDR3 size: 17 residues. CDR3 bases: TGTGCCAGCAGCTTAGGCCCTTTAAGGGAAGGGGGTCAGCCCCAGCATTTT. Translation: CASSLGPLREGGQPQHF.

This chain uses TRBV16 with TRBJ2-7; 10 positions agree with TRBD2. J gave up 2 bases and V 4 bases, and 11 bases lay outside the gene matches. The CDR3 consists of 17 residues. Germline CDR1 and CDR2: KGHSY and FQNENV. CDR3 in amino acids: CASSRRASGSGPYEQYF. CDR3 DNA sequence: TGTGCCAGCAGCCGACGGGCTAGCGGGAGTGGCCCCTACGAGCAGTACTTC.

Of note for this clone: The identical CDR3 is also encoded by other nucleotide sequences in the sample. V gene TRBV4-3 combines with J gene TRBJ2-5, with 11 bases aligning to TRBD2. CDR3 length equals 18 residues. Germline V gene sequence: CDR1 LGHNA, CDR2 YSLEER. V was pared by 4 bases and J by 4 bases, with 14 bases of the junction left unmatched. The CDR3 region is CASSPTGTSGHRVETQYF. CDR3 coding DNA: TGCGCCAGCAGCCCGACCGGGACTAGCGGTCATCGGGTAGAGACCCAGTACTTC.